The text below deals with one T cell receptor beta chain. This clone was found once. The antigen this receptor binds is unknown. Within one base of it there is no much larger clone, and no base qualities were kept. The time point label for this specimen denotes: baseline before first vaccination. Samples from vaccinated people were obtained from the UK trials COV001 and COV002, which included a single-blind randomized controlled phase 2/3 trial of AZD1222 (ChAdOx1 nCoV-19) in healthy adults. For TCRbeta chain sequencing, PBMC samples were collected from trial participants at day 0 and at day 28 after the second dose. The data stem from a study of T cell responses to AZD1222 COVID-19 vaccine (dated by TCRdb to the early 2020s). In the study overall: AZD1222 recipients given second doses at about 4 weeks or at about 12 weeks were pooled, since spike-specific TCR depth and breadth were not found to differ between the two schedules. TCR sequencing covered over 230 trial participants: approximately 200 given two doses of AZD1222 and approximately 26 given two doses of MenACWY control vaccine. Enrollment into the trials was organized by age into subgroups of 18-55, 56-69 and 70-plus years, and those subgroups contained approximately 160, 26 and 62 TCR-sequenced participants, respectively. On the study overall, not on this receptor specifically: Only five to seven AZD1222 recipients were SARS-CoV-2 seropositive at baseline, limiting conclusions about previously exposed vaccinees. After two AZD1222 doses, spike-specific TCR breadth and depth were significantly higher than at day 0 and than in MenACWY recipients. Because no day 14 peak-response samples were available, repertoires were characterized only after the peak T cell response. CD4 TCRs associated with the vaccine covered the entire spike protein, and the dominant responses were in regions 160-218 and 743-854. Nearly half of unique spike-specific TCRs reportedly recognized epitopes outside regions mutated in the B.1.351 and B.1.1.7 variants. In the small 56-69-year group, the increase in depth fell short of significance, most likely because of low power. Participants were mostly white British and included more females than males, and it was suggested by the authors that clonal diversity may have been underestimated.

The CDR3 regions of human TCRbeta chains were subjected to immunosequencing. Per the original workflow: Repertoire TCRs were matched against a reference library of SARS-CoV-2-specific TCRs generated with the MIRA antigen-specificity platform. Breadth was defined as the fraction of unique TCRs that were SARS-CoV-2-associated, and depth was defined as the fraction of total T cells that were SARS-CoV-2-associated. Using the MIRA data, each spike-specific TCR was assigned both to the spike region to which the TCR was reactive and to a CD4 or CD8 class. Log10-transformed breadth and depth values were compared by one-way ANOVA with Sidak's multiple comparisons tests. In its TCRdb copy, this immuneACCESS table keeps in-frame sequences only and misses some clones. Where compared with another copy, unresolved V genes explain less than half of these, and the others have no known cause. From that table come the V and J calls and clone size; the DNA was used to work out D and trimming. The sample table holds roughly 130,000 clones, of which 80% to 90% were seen once. The ten largest clones take up approximately 7% of the sample.

The sequenced sample was peripheral blood, obtained on day 0 of AZD1222 vaccination. This TCR was sampled from an adult in good health.

The sequenced DNA is TGTGCCAGCAGCTTAGGCCGGCTCGGAGGTCCCCTCCACTTT. It translates to CASSLGRLGGPLHF. The receptor chain draws on TRBV11-2 and TRBJ1-6; too little of a D gene remains to name it. The germline V gene sets CDR1 to SGHAT and CDR2 to FQNNGV. The CDR3 runs 14 residues from the cysteine to the phenylalanine. The only DNA kept is the CDR3, 42 bases in frame from the first base. V is reduced by 1 base and J by 13 bases, leaving a spacing of 14 bases between them.